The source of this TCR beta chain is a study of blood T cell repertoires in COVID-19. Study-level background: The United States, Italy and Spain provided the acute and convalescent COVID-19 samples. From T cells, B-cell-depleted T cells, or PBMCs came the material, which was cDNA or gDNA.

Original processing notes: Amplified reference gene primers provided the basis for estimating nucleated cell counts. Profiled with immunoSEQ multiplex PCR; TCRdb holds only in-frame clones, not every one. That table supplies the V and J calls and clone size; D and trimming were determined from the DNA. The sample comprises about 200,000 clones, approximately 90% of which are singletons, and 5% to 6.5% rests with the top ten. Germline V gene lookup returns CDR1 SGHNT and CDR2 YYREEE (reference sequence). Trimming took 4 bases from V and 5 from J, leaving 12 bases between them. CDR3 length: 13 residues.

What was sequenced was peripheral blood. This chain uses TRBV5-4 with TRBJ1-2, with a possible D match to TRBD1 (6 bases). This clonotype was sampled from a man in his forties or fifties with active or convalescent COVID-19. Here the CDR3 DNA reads TGTGCCAGCAGCGATGAAGGGGGTTATGGCTACACCTTC. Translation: CASSDEGGYGYTF.